This TCR beta chain came from a study of T-cell memory formation after mild COVID-19 (dated by TCRdb to the early 2020s). Background on the whole study: Most TCR sequence clusters were specific to one of the two donors. Longitudinal TCRalpha and TCRbeta repertoire sequencing tracked T-cell clones expanding and contracting after mild COVID-19 in a couple of donors. The cohort was made up of two young adult volunteers, one female and one male, who were previously healthy.

The study at large found these results: Contracting CD4+ clones turned up mainly in the CM and EM memory subsets, whereas EMRA was where CD8+ clones were enriched. Clones that contracted from day 15 to 85 showed balanced CD4/CD8 phenotypes, whereas a second wave of clones that expanded from day 15 to 37 leaned towards CD4+. SARS-CoV-2 specificity of the second-wave clones peaking on day 37 was not confirmed. Some responding clones were detected in pre-infection memory, which suggested that pre-existing cross-reactive memory T cells had joined the SARS-CoV-2 response. Only a couple of mild cases were covered by the study, and larger cohorts that include severe cases with pre-infection samples were considered necessary.

Instrument used: Illumina NovaSeq 6000. TCRalpha and TCRbeta cDNA libraries were built by 5'RACE with constant-segment primers, adding sample barcodes and unique molecular identifiers. RNA was extracted from every sample with Trizol reagent. Amplification of the libraries took two PCR steps, and the second step added a second sample barcode plus Illumina TruSeq adapters. Sequencing of the libraries was done on an Illumina NovaSeq, producing 2 x 150 bp paired-end reads. In the original analysis: The reads were demultiplexed and collapsed into UMI-guided consensus sequences using migec v1.2.7. Using mixcr v2.1.11, UMI consensuses were aligned to TRA and TRB V and J templates and then assembled into clonotypes. A clonotype was counted as expanded or contracted only if both edgeR and NoisET called the change significant, with noise models trained on biological replicates. edgeR calls used a false discovery rate-adjusted p below 0.01 and a log2 fold-change threshold of 1. As an exploratory analysis of dynamics, max-normalized trajectories of the 1000 most abundant clonotypes were examined by PCA with hierarchical clustering. The CD4 or CD8 phenotype of responding clones was assigned using the separately sequenced CD4+ and CD8+ repertoires. TCRdb reran the public reads through fastp at Q25 and MiXCR, keeping productive beta chains. Rows are unified per CDR3 protein, each entry keeping the most common DNA and genes. These V and J calls are TCRdb output, not the study's own analysis. The sample has 150,000 or so distinct CDR3 sequences on record, about 14% of them singletons. 13% to 15% of the sample goes to the ten largest clones.

Ficoll-Paque density gradient centrifugation was used to isolate PBMCs. To note about this clonotype: This clone's antigen is unknown. Base qualities were left out, and no much larger clone turns up one base away.

CDR1 and CDR2 are drawn from the germline V gene: SGDLS, YYNGEE. V was cut back by 6 bases and J by 6 bases, leaving a gap of 16 bases between them. From its cysteine to its phenylalanine, the CDR3 spans 15 amino acids. Just the 45-base CDR3 DNA is kept, in frame starting at base 1. The chain joins TRBV9 to TRBJ1-6; the D gene lacks a confident call. This sequence originates from an adult woman who had mild COVID-19 (a few samples of this study predate the infection). The sample titles of this study are shuffled in the database, so cell type and time point are left out; the donor was told from shared clones. The sequenced material came from PBMCs or a T cell subset sorted from them (not recorded which). The CDR3 protein is CASTGRAAFNSPLHF. The DNA sequence follows: TGTGCCAGCACCGGACGGGCAGCCTTTAATTCACCCCTCCACTTT.